The 11 T cell receptor beta chains reported below all come from one sample, sequenced in a study of blood T cells in healthy people across ages. PCR was performed a second time for roughly 7 to 11 cycles using a sample-barcoded 5' primer and a J-beta primer mix. TCRdb reprocessed the 5' RACE reads with MiXCR, giving one entry per CDR3 protein. In the table there are 540,000 or so distinct CDR3 sequences, under 30% of which are singletons. These sequences were also reported in another study, on T cells of mothers and their children.

The sample comprised blood. All receptors come from a boy younger than 18 in good health.

This chain joins TRBV21-1 and TRBJ2-7; whether TRBD1, the table's D call, matches the DNA was not checked. TRBV21-1 has pseudogene status. The length of the CDR3 is 14 residues. The CDR3 sequence is CASSKGKQGSEQYF. As DNA, the CDR3 is TGTGCCAGCAGCAAAGGGAAACAGGGTAGCGAGCAGTACTTC.

V and J are TRBV7-9 and TRBJ2-7, with D unresolved. This CDR3 comprises 14 residues. V was cut by 3 bases and J by 2 bases, with 11 bases left in between. Germline assignment: CDR1 SEHNR and CDR2 FQNEAQ (reference sequence). The CDR3 nucleotides are TGTGCCAGCAGCTTCGGCAGATCCACCTACGAGCAGTACTTC. It specifies CASSFGRSTYEQYF. The whole variable domain, remainder taken from reference TRBV7-9 and TRBJ2-7, is DTGVSQNPRHKITKRGQNVTFRCDPISEHNRLYWYRQTLGQGPEFLTYFQNEAQLEKSRLLSDRFSAERPKGSFSTLEIQRTEQGDSAMYLCASSFGRSTYEQYFGPGTRLTVT.

The genes are TRBV5-1 and TRBJ2-5; D is unclear. CDR1 SGHRS and CDR2 YFSETQ come from the germline V gene. V was cut by 0 bases and J by 3 bases, with 18 bases left in between. The CDR3 spans 17 residues. CDR3 DNA: TGCGCCAGCAGCTTGGCGCGGTCTCGGGCTCTAAAAGAGACCCAGTACTTC. Protein: CASSLARSRALKETQYF.

This clonotype has just a few counts. This chain connects TRBV7-3 to TRBJ2-5; TRBD2 matches at 11 bases. The J call may be incorrect, as the DNA end agrees better with TRBJ2-1. The germline V gene has CDR1 SGHTA and CDR2 FQGTGA. The CDR3 has 15 amino acids. CDR3: CASSLKLAGDNEQFF. The CDR3 region has the DNA TGTGCCAGCAGCTTAAAACTAGCGGGAGATAATGAGCAGTTCTTC.

This clonotype has more than one count but fewer than ten. The chain employs TRBV4-1 and TRBJ1-3; no reliable D call. V shed 1 base and J shed 5 bases, with 15 bases lying between them. There are 16 residues in the CDR3. Looked up from germline, CDR1 is MGHRA and CDR2 is YSYEKL. CDR3 amino acids: CASSQGTGWRRNTIYF. The CDR3 nucleotides read TGCGCCAGCAGCCAAGGGACGGGCTGGAGACGAAACACCATATATTTT.

The chain has TRBV28 and TRBJ1-4, with a weak D call TRBD1 (5 bases). There are 13 residues in the CDR3. The V and J ends lost 6 bases and 4 bases respectively, with 9 bases between them. CDR1 is MDHEN, CDR2 SYDVKM, per germline. CDR3 amino acids: CASREGRNEKLFF. The DNA for the CDR3 is TGTGCCAGCAGGGAGGGGCGTAATGAAAAACTGTTTTTT.

This clonotype was seen more than once but under ten times. The chain is built from TRBV28 and TRBJ2-2; D gene unclear. Looked up from germline, CDR1 is MDHEN and CDR2 is SYDVKM. The CDR3 length is 13 residues. Deletions cut 7 bases from V and 0 bases from J, with 6 bases between. The CDR3 reads CASMESNTGELFF. In nucleotides, the CDR3 is TGTGCCAGCATGGAGTCGAACACCGGGGAGCTGTTTTTT.

This clonotype was observed a few times. The chain couples TRBV7-8 to TRBJ2-2, with 8 nucleotides matching TRBD2. The CDR3 has 15 residues. Germline-derived CDR1 and CDR2 are SGHVS and FQNEAQ. J gave up 5 bases and V 4 bases, and 6 bases lay outside the gene matches. The CDR3 spells CASSSLAGWTGELFF. CDR3 DNA sequence: TGTGCCAGCAGCTCCCTAGCGGGTTGGACCGGGGAGCTGTTTTTT.

This clonotype was counted between two and nine times. The chain links TRBV12-3 or TRBV12-4 to TRBJ1-2; D perhaps matches TRBD1 (5 bases). The length of the CDR3 is 17 residues. Trimming left V 6 bases short and J 5 bases short, with 25 bases between. CDR3 coding DNA: TGTGCCAGCAGGAAATCCTTCGGGGCACAGATATTGTATGGCTACACCTTC. Translating gives CASRKSFGAQILYGYTF.

The chain carries TRBV20-1 and TRBJ2-5; the D gene is possibly TRBD1 (6 bases). The J call is doubtful: the DNA matches TRBJ2-7 better. Per the germline V gene, CDR1 is DFQATT and CDR2 is SNEGSKA (reference sequence). This CDR3 is built from 12 residues. The DNA for the CDR3 is TGCAGTGCCTCAGGGGTTGGGTACGAGCAGTACTTC. It is translated as CSASGVGYEQYF.

CDR3 bases: TGTGCCAGCAGCTTCGACTTAGCGGGAGGGTTAGATACGCAGTATTTT. Amino acid sequence: CASSFDLAGGLDTQYF. This chain connects TRBV7-9 to TRBJ2-3; 11 nucleotides match TRBD2. The CDR3 has 16 residues. Germline CDR1 reads SEHNR; CDR2 reads FQNEAQ (reference sequence). The trim removed 3 bases at V and 5 bases at J, leaving 7 bases unmatched.